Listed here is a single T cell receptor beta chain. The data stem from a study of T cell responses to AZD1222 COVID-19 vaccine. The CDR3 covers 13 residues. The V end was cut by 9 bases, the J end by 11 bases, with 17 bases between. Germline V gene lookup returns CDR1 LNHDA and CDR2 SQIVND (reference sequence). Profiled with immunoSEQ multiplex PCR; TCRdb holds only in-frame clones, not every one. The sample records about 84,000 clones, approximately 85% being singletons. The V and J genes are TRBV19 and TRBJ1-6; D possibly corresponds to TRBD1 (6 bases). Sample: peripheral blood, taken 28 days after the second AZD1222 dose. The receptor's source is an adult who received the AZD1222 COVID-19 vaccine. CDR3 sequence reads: CASQTGTFTPLHF. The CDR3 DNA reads TGTGCCAGCCAAACAGGGACTTTCACACCCCTCCACTTT. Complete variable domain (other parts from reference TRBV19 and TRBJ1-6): DGGITQSPKYLFRKEGQNVTLSCEQNLNHDAMYWYRQDPGQGLRLIYYSQIVNDFQKGDIAEGYSVSREKKESFPLTVTSAQKNPTAFYLCASQTGTFTPLHFGNGTRLTVT.